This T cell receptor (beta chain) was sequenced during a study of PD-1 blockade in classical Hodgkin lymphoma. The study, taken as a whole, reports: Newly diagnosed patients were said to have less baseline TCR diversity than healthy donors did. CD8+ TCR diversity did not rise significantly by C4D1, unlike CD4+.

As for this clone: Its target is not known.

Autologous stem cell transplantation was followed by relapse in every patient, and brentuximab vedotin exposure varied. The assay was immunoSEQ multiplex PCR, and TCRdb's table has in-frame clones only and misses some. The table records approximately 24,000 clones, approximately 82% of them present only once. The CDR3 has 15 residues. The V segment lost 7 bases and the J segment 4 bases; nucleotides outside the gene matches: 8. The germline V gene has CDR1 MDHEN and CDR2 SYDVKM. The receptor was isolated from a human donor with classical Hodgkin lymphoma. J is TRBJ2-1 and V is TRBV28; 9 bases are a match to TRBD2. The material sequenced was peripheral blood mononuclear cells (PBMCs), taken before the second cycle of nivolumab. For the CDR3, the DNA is TGTGCCAGCATTCATAGCGGGGGCCTATACAATGAGCAGTTCTTC. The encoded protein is CASIHSGGLYNEQFF.